The source of this T cell receptor (beta chain) is a study of T cell repertoires in cytomegalovirus infection. Study at large: TCR beta signatures that were public indicated CMV infection and matching HLA type. Whole-study findings and limits: Pooled public TCR beta family frequency picked out CMV carriers with the relevant HLA.

With regard to this clonotype: Its specificity is not known.

TCRdb used MiXCR to reprocess the reads, holding one entry per CDR3 protein. The table records about 570,000 distinct CDR3 sequences, 40% of them present only once. The CDR3 sequence is 14 residues long. Germline lookup yields CDR1 LNHNV and CDR2 YYDKDF (reference sequence). The germline V and J ends were trimmed by 5 bases and 11 bases, with 21 bases remaining between them. The chain joins TRBV15 to TRBJ1-1, with D perhaps TRBD1 (5 bases). This material consisted of cultured PBMCs, taken from culture after CMV antigen stimulation. This clonotype originated in a human donor in good health (CMV status not recorded). Some clones in this sample may be carry-over from other donors' samples. The CDR3: CATSLGTGPERAFF. CDR3 bases: TGTGCCACCAGCTTGGGGACGGGACCCGAAAGGGCTTTCTTT.